This TCR beta chain stems from a study of CD8 T cells in ankylosing spondylitis. Findings of the study overall: The study looked at matched synovial fluid samples from ankylosing spondylitis patients. Disease-linked clones were reported to be significantly enriched there. What appeared characteristic of ankylosing spondylitis blood was a TCR beta motif of under 10 highly homologous variants.

A single record per CDR3 protein comes from TCRdb applying MiXCR to the 5' RACE reads. The sample records hundreds of thousands of distinct CDR3 sequences, about 13% being singletons. The CDR3 extends over 16 amino acids. Between the trimmed V and J ends, which lost 6 bases and 3 bases, there was a span of 18 bases. This clonotype was recorded many times. What it recognizes is unknown. The specimen sequenced was blood, either unsorted or a sorted T cell fraction (not recorded which). The J gene is TRBJ1-5, the V gene TRBV12-3 or TRBV12-4, with D possibly being TRBD1 (5 bases). The receptor's source is a male donor with ankylosing spondylitis. The CDR3: CASSSGGGNVNQPQHF. The CDR3 nucleotides are TGTGCCAGCAGCTCCGGGGGGGGTAATGTCAATCAGCCCCAGCATTTT.